This T cell receptor beta chain emerged from a study of blood T cells in healthy people across ages. Then a second PCR, running roughly 6 to 11 cycles, was carried out with a sample-barcoded 5' primer and a J-beta primer mix. In TCRdb, the 5' RACE reads were re-called with MiXCR into one record per CDR3 protein. The sample lists about 780,000 distinct CDR3 sequences, 35% to 50% seen once, with about a sixth in the top ten. Germline assignment: CDR1 ENHRY and CDR2 SYGVKD. CDR3 length: 11 amino acids. With regard to this clonotype: Relative to the germline gene, one junction end is altered; a read error may explain this.

What was sequenced was blood. The chain joins TRBV10-3 to TRBJ2-5, with D maybe TRBD2 (6 bases). This TCR came from a man at least 80 years old in good health. The CDR3 nucleotides are TGTGCCGTCAGGGAGGAGTACGAGCGGTACTTC. As protein: CAVREEYERYF.